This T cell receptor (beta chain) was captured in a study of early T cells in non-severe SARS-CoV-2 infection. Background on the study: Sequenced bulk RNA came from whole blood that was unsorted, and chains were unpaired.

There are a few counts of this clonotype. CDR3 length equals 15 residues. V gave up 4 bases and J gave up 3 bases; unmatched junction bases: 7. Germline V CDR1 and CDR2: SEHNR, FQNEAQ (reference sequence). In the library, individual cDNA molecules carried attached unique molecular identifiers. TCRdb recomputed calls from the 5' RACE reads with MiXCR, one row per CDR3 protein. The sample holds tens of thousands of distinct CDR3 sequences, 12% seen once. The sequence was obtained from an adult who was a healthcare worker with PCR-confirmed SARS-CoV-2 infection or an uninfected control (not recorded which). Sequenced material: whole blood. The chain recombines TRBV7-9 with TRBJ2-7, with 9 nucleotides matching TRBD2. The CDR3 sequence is CASSSAGTSRYEQYF. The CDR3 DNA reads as TGTGCCAGCAGCTCCGCCGGGACTAGCCGCTACGAGCAGTACTTC.